The T cell receptor beta chain under discussion was sequenced for a study of CD8 T cells in ankylosing spondylitis. Study results and limitations: Some of the motif variants had earlier been found in reactive arthritis patients' fluid and blood. One TCR beta motif, made up of roughly eight highly homologous variants, appeared characteristic of ankylosing spondylitis blood. In ankylosing spondylitis patients, matched synovial fluid reportedly showed significant enrichment of disease-linked clones.

Germline V lookup: CDR1 SGHAT, CDR2 FQDESV (reference sequence). The CDR3 spans 18 residues. V was clipped by 3 bases and J by 0 bases; unmatched bases: 13. Details on this clonotype: Its antigen is undetermined.

Using quantitative 5'-RACE with molecular barcodes, the authors made TCR beta libraries. TCRdb reanalysed the 5' RACE reads using MiXCR and keeps one entry per CDR3 protein. Found here are about 440,000 distinct CDR3 sequences, 15% to 20% of them singletons; the top ten hold just over 1%. This receptor was taken from a male donor with ankylosing spondylitis. This chain connects TRBV11-1 to TRBJ2-5; 7 nucleotides align to TRBD2. Specimen: blood, either unsorted or a sorted T cell fraction (not recorded which). CDR3 DNA sequence: TGTGCCAGCAGCTTGGCCGGAAACTCTCGGGGGGACCAAGAGACCCAGTACTTC. Residues: CASSLAGNSRGDQETQYF.